This entry lists 13 T cell receptor beta chains sequenced from one sample in a study of immune characterization of retroperitoneal liposarcoma. MiXCR was run by TCRdb on the PCR reads, yielding one entry per CDR3 protein. The repertoire includes several thousand distinct CDR3 sequences, just under 30% of them detected once, and around 15% sits in the top ten. Sequencing was carried out using blood. These receptors were obtained from a male donor with retroperitoneal liposarcoma.

This clonotype has just a few counts. V usage is TRBV4-2 and J usage is TRBJ2-1, with 12 bases aligning to TRBD2. The DNA end favors TRBJ2-5, so the J call may be wrong. This CDR3 has 14 residues. Germline V CDR1 and CDR2: LGHNA, YNFKEQ. CDR3 coding DNA: TGTGCCAGCAGGCGGACTAGCGGGAAAGAGACCCAGTACTTC. The encoded protein is CASRRTSGKETQYF.

The chain carries TRBV6-1 and TRBJ2-1; TRBD1 matches at 8 bases. The DNA end favors TRBJ2-7, so the J call may be wrong. Germline V gene lookup returns CDR1 MNHNS and CDR2 SASEGT. This CDR3 is built from 15 residues. CDR3 nucleotide sequence: TGTGCCAGCAGTGATGGACAGGGTCGAGCCTACGAGCAGTACTTC. Translating it yields CASSDGQGRAYEQYF.

The rearrangement links TRBV9 to TRBJ2-3, with D possibly TRBD2 on 5 matching bases. The CDR3 has 16 residues. Germline CDR1 SGDLS, CDR2 YYNGEE. Trimming took 0 bases from V and 1 from J, leaving 12 bases between them. CDR3 sequence (DNA): TGTGCCAGCAGCGTAGGTAGAGGGTGGGGCACAGATACGCAGTATTTT. This sequence encodes CASSVGRGWGTDTQYF.

This clonotype was detected only a few times. The genes are TRBV7-2 and TRBJ2-5, with 11 bases aligning to TRBD2. Gene TRBJ2-7 matches the end of the DNA better, so the J call may be wrong. Per germline, CDR1 SGHTA and CDR2 FQGNSA. This CDR3 contains 15 residues. CDR3 sequence (DNA): TGTGCCAGCAGCTTTAGCGGGAGGGGGTCCTACGAGCAGTACTTC. Its translation is CASSFSGRGSYEQYF.

As to this clonotype: Sequence at one end of the junction differs from germline and may be a read error. The rearrangement links TRBV7-7 to TRBJ2-2; D gene unclear. The CDR3 consists of 14 residues. Germline CDR1 SSHAT, CDR2 FNYEAQ (reference sequence). The CDR3 DNA follows: TGTGCTAGCAGCCCTGGGTTTACCACCGGGGAGCTGTTTTTT. Its translation is CASSPGFTTGELFF.

The chain recombines TRBV27 with TRBJ2-1; D is undetermined. The V and J ends lost 5 bases and 0 bases respectively, with 8 bases between them. Germline assignment: CDR1 MNHEY and CDR2 SMNVEV (reference sequence). The CDR3 is made up of 14 amino acids. The CDR3 region is CASSTTDSYNEQFF. The CDR3 DNA follows: TGTGCCAGCAGTACCACGGACTCCTACAATGAGCAGTTCTTC.

This sequence joins TRBV7-8 and TRBJ1-1; D not certain. Trimming took off 5 bases at V and 1 base at J, with 17 bases between the two ends. From germline, CDR1 is SGHVS and CDR2 FQNEAQ. This CDR3 has 16 residues. The CDR3 DNA sequence: TGTGCCAGCAGCCCCCGGCCCGCGTTAGAGAACACTGAAGCTTTCTTT. As protein: CASSPRPALENTEAFF. The full variable domain, rest sourced from reference TRBV7-8 and TRBJ1-1, is GAGVSQSPRYKVAKRGQDVALRCDPISGHVSLFWYQQALGQGPEFLTYFQNEAQLDKSGLPSDRFFAERPEGSVSTLKIQRTQQEDSAVYLCASSPRPALENTEAFFGQGTRLTVV.

The sample holds a few counts of this clonotype. This chain connects TRBV11-2 to TRBJ2-1, with unresolved D. Germline lookup yields CDR1 SGHAT and CDR2 FQNNGV. The V and J ends lost 0 bases and 7 bases respectively, with 7 bases between them. There are 13 residues in the CDR3. In nucleotides, the CDR3 is TGTGCCAGCAGCTTAGAACGATGGAATGAGCAGTTCTTC. Protein sequence: CASSLERWNEQFF.

This clonotype is medium-sized by share. The gene calls are TRBV5-1 and TRBJ1-4, with D uncertain. Trimming took off 0 bases at V and 4 bases at J, with 13 bases between the two ends. Looked up from germline, CDR1 is SGHRS and CDR2 is YFSETQ. The CDR3 loop spans 16 amino acids. The DNA for the CDR3 is TGCGCCAGCAGCTTGGGACTCGTGTCCGGTAATGAAAAACTGTTTTTT. This sequence encodes CASSLGLVSGNEKLFF.

In its sample, this clonotype was seen a few times. This sequence joins TRBV6-1 and TRBJ2-5, with 11 nucleotides matching TRBD2. CDR3 length: 14 residues. V was pared by 2 bases and J by 11 bases, with 7 bases of the junction left unmatched. Germline V lookup: CDR1 MNHNS, CDR2 SASEGT. In DNA form, the CDR3 reads TGTGCCAGCAGTGAACTAGCGGGAGGTTCTGAGCAGTACTTC. It codes for CASSELAGGSEQYF.

This chain uses TRBV4-1 with TRBJ1-4, with no clear D. Trimming pared 1 base from V and 0 bases from J, leaving 6 bases between. CDR3 size: 15 residues. CDR1 and CDR2 (germline): MGHRA, YSYEKL. CDR3 bases: TGCGCCAGCAGCCAAGCGGAGACAACTAATGAAAAACTGTTTTTT. Amino acid sequence: CASSQAETTNEKLFF.

This clonotype was counted only a few times. A much more abundant neighbour one base away suggests this may be a read error. The chain combines TRBV12-3 or TRBV12-4 with TRBJ1-1, with a tentative D call TRBD1 (6 bases). The CDR3 consists of 16 residues. The CDR3 here is CASSPGGAPGGTEALF. The CDR3 DNA follows: TGTGCCAGCTCCCCCGGGGGGGCTCCCGGGGGAACTGAAGCTTTATTT.

In its sample, this clonotype is large. The CDR3 protein is CASRLGGTNTGELFF. As DNA, the CDR3 is TGTGCCAGCAGATTAGGGGGCACGAACACCGGGGAGCTGTTTTTT. This sequence joins TRBV6-1 and TRBJ2-2; 7 bases match TRBD1. This CDR3 spans 15 amino acids. From germline, CDR1 is MNHNS and CDR2 SASEGT. The V gene end was trimmed by 6 bases and the J gene end by 0 bases; junction bases not matched to a gene: 4.